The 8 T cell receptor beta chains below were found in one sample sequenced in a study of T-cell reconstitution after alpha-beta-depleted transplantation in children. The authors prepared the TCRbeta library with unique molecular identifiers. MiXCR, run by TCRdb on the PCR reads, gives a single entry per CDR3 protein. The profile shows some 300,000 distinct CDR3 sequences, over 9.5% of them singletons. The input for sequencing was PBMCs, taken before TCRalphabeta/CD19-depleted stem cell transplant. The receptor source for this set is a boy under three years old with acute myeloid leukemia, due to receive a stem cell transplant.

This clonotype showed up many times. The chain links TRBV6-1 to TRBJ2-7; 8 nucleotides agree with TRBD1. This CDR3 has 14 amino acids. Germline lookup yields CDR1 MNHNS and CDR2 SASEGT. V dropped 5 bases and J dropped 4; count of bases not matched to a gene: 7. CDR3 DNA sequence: TGTGCCAGCAGTATTGGACAGGGAGGATACGAGCAGTACTTC. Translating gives CASSIGQGGYEQYF.

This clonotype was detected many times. The CDR3 DNA sequence: TGTGCCAGCTCACCACAGGGGAGTAGCTACGAGCAGTACTTC. This gives the protein CASSPQGSSYEQYF. The chain uses TRBV18 and TRBJ2-7; D is possibly TRBD1 or TRBD2 (5 bases each). Germline CDR1 reads KGHSH; CDR2 reads LQKENI. CDR3 length: 14 amino acids. V was pared by 1 base and J by 3 bases, with 10 bases between.

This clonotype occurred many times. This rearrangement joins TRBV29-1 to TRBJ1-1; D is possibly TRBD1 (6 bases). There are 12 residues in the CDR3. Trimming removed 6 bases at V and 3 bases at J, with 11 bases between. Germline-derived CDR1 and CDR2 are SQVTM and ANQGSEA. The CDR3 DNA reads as TGCAGCGTGGAGAGGGGGGACACTGAAGCTTTCTTT. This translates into CSVERGDTEAFF.

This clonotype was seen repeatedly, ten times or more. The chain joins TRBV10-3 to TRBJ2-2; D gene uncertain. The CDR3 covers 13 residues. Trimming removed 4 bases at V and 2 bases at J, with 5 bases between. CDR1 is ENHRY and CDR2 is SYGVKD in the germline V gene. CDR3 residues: CAISGLNTGELFF. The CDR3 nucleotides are TGTGCCATCAGTGGTTTAAACACCGGGGAGCTGTTTTTT.

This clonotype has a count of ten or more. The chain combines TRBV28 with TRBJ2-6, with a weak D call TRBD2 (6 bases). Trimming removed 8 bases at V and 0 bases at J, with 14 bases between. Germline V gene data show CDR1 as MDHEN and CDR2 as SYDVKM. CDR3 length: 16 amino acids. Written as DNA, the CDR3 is TGTGCCAGCGCACGCGGGGCCAGCTCTGGGGCCAACGTCCTGACTTTC. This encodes CASARGASSGANVLTF. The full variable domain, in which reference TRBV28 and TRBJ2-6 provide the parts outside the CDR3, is DVKVTQSSRYLVKRTGEKVFLECVQDMDHENMFWYRQDPGLGLRLIYFSYDVKMKEKGDIPEGYSVSREKKERFSLILESASTNQTSMYLCASARGASSGANVLTFGAGSRLTVL.

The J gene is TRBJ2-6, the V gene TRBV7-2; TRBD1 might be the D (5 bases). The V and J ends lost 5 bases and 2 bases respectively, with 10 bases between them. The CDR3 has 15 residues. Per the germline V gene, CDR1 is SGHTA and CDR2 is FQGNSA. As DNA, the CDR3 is TGTGCCAGCAGCCTGCTAGGGGCTGGGGCCAACGTCCTGACTTTC. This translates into CASSLLGAGANVLTF.

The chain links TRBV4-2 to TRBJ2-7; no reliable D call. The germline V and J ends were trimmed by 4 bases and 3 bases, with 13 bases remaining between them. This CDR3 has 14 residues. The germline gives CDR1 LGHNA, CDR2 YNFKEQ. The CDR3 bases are TGTGCCAGCAGCCCTGGGCTCCGCTGCTACGAGCAGTACTTC. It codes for CASSPGLRCYEQYF.

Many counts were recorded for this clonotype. This CDR3 reads CASSYRQITDTQYF. In nucleotides, the CDR3 is TGTGCCAGCAGTTATAGGCAGATCACAGATACGCAGTATTTT. The chain carries TRBV12-3 or TRBV12-4 and TRBJ2-3; D unclear. The CDR3 totals 14 residues. Trimming took 4 bases from V and 2 from J, leaving 10 bases between them.